Presented here are 16 T cell receptor beta chains from one specimen sequenced in a study of blood T cells in healthy people across ages. A J-beta primer mix and a sample-barcoded 5' primer were used in a second PCR of about 7 to 12 cycles. TCRdb ran MiXCR on the 5' RACE reads and lists one entry per CDR3 protein. The sample has about 1.7 million distinct CDR3 sequences, approximately 30% seen once. Specimen: blood. These receptor sequences come from a woman aged 30 to 39 in good health.

This clonotype was observed a handful of times. J is TRBJ1-4 and V is TRBV20-1; D is ambiguous. CDR1 and CDR2 (germline): DFQATT, SNEGSKA (reference sequence). The V and J ends lost 5 bases and 8 bases respectively, with 33 bases between them. The CDR3 covers 19 residues. CDR3: CSALYSNPKLFGLGEKLFF. CDR3 in DNA: TGCAGTGCTCTCTATTCAAACCCAAAATTGTTCGGGTTGGGAGAAAAACTGTTTTTT.

This clonotype was observed once. This chain connects TRBV12-3 or TRBV12-4 to TRBJ1-5, with D possibly TRBD1 on 6 matching bases. V dropped 3 bases and J dropped 3 bases, with 15 bases sitting between them. The CDR3 consists of 16 residues. The CDR3 sequence: CASSFGRGGNNQPQHF. In DNA, the CDR3 is TGTGCCAGCAGTTTCGGGAGGGGGGGGAACAATCAGCCCCAGCATTTT.

This clonotype was counted only a few times. V and J are TRBV7-3 and TRBJ1-6; 9 nucleotides agree with TRBD1. J lost 5 bases, V lost 5 bases, and 4 bases had no gene match. CDR1 and CDR2 from the germline V gene are SGHTA and FQGTGA. There are 15 residues in the CDR3. CDR3 sequence reads: CASSPGDRDNSPLHF. The CDR3 DNA reads TGTGCCAGCAGCCCCGGGGACAGGGATAATTCACCCCTCCACTTT.

This clonotype occurred once. The chain combines TRBV15 with TRBJ1-4; D not resolved. The CDR3 sequence is 17 residues long. Germline V gives CDR1 LNHNV, CDR2 YYDKDF (reference sequence). The V and J ends lost 0 bases and 11 bases respectively, with 22 bases between them. For the CDR3, the DNA is TGTGCCACCAGCAGAGATCCCGGCCAAAACAGATGCCGCAAACTGTTTTTT. Translated, it gives CATSRDPGQNRCRKLFF.

The chain links TRBV6-2 or TRBV6-3 to TRBJ2-5, with TRBD1 matching over 9 bases. Germline V gives CDR1 MNHEY, CDR2 SVGEGT. This CDR3 is 14 amino acids long. V was pared by 5 bases and J by 4 bases, with 5 bases of the junction left unmatched. The CDR3 DNA is TGTGCCAGCAGTACAGGGGGCGCAGGAGAGACCCAGTACTTC. Translated, it gives CASSTGGAGETQYF.

The sample holds a few counts of this clonotype. The chain has TRBV3-1 and TRBJ1-5, with 9 bases aligning to TRBD1. The CDR3 runs 15 residues. Germline CDR1 and CDR2: LGHDT and YNNKEL (reference sequence). V was pared by 4 bases and J by 5 bases, with 6 bases of the junction left unmatched. The DNA for the CDR3 is TGTGCCAGCAGCCCCACAGGGGGCGGTGATCAGCCCCAGCATTTT. It translates to CASSPTGGGDQPQHF. The full variable domain, with the rest looked up from reference TRBV3-1 and TRBJ1-5, is DTAVSQTPKYLVTQMGNDKSIKCEQNLGHDTMYWYKQDSKKFLKIMFSYNNKELIINETVPNRFSPKSPDKAHLNLHINSLELGDSAVYFCASSPTGGGDQPQHFGDGTRLSIL.

Worth noting for this clonotype: A much larger clone sits a single nucleotide away, making a read error possible. The DNA of the CDR3 is TGTGCCAGCAGATTCGAGGGGGTAGGAACGAACGAGCAGTACTTC. It codes for CASRFEGVGTNEQYF. The chain carries TRBV7-9 and TRBJ2-7; D perhaps matches TRBD1 (6 bases). The CDR3 has 15 residues. Germline values: CDR1 SEHNR, CDR2 FQNEAQ (reference sequence). The V end was cut by 6 bases, the J end by 5 bases, with 20 bases between. Supplemented by reference TRBV7-9 and TRBJ2-7, the full variable domain reads DTGVSQNPRHKITKRGQNVTFRCDPISEHNRLYWYRQTLGQGPEFLTYFQNEAQLEKSRLLSDRFSAERPKGSFSTLEIQRTEQGDSAMYLCASRFEGVGTNEQYFGPGTRLTVT.

V and J are TRBV12-3 or TRBV12-4 and TRBJ2-1; a weak D match, TRBD1 (5 bases). There are 15 residues in the CDR3. With 5 bases removed from V and 9 bases from J, the gap between germline ends came to 20 bases. As DNA, the CDR3 is TGTGCCAGCAGTCCCCGTCAGGCGTTTGACAGTGAGCAGTTCTTC. Its translation: CASSPRQAFDSEQFF.

A remark on this clonotype: Germline and junction disagree at one end, which may indicate a read error. The chain carries TRBV7-9 and TRBJ1-4, with a weak D call TRBD1 (5 bases). CDR3 size: 14 residues. From germline, CDR1 is SEHNR and CDR2 FQNEAQ (reference sequence). The CDR3 bases are TGTGCCAGCAGCGGCCGGGACGGCAATGAAAAACGGTTTTTT. This codes for CASSGRDGNEKRFF.

This chain connects TRBV7-9 to TRBJ2-7; 10 positions agree with TRBD1. The CDR3 runs 15 residues. From germline, CDR1 is SEHNR and CDR2 FQNEAQ (reference sequence). J lost 7 bases, V lost 3 bases, and 9 bases had no gene match. The CDR3, as DNA: TGTGCCAGCAGCTTCCGGGGACAGGGGTTGGCGGAGCAGTACTTC. Translating gives CASSFRGQGLAEQYF.

This clonotype appeared a few times. A much larger clone sits a single nucleotide away, making a read error possible. The chain links TRBV28 to TRBJ2-4; D may correspond to TRBD1 or TRBD2 (5 bases each). Looked up from germline, CDR1 is MDHEN and CDR2 is SYDVKM. Trimming left V 6 bases short and J 9 bases short, with 21 bases between. This CDR3 contains 15 residues. CDR3 coding DNA: TGTGCCAGCAGCCTGGATCTGGGGGATGGAAGCATTCAGTACTTC. Residues: CASSLDLGDGSIQYF.

This clonotype has only a few counts. CDR3 DNA: TGCGCCAGCAGCTTGGGACGTCTTGTTAGGGACACTGAAGCTTTCTTT. The encoded protein is CASSLGRLVRDTEAFF. The rearrangement joins TRBV5-1 to TRBJ1-1; no firm D call. The germline V gene has CDR1 SGHRS and CDR2 YFSETQ. This CDR3 comprises 16 residues. V was shortened by 0 bases and J by 3 bases, with 15 bases between the two germline ends.

This clonotype was found many times. V and J are TRBV20-1 and TRBJ2-7, with 7 bases aligning to TRBD2. V gave up 2 bases and J gave up 6 bases; unmatched junction bases: 7. Germline-derived CDR1 and CDR2 are DFQATT and SNEGSKA (reference sequence). The CDR3 runs to 13 residues. CDR3 residues: CSARKLVAGEQYF. In nucleotides, the CDR3 is TGCAGTGCTAGAAAACTAGTAGCGGGCGAGCAGTACTTC.

The chain combines TRBV18 with TRBJ2-5, with 9 bases matching TRBD1. This CDR3 region has 17 residues. Germline V CDR1 and CDR2: KGHSH, LQKENI. The V gene end was trimmed by 2 bases and the J gene end by 5 bases; junction bases not matched to a gene: 12. The DNA for the CDR3 is TGTGCCAGCTCACCAGGTCTCCGTGACAGGGGGTTGGAGACCCAGTACTTC. Its protein is CASSPGLRDRGLETQYF.

The V gene is TRBV20-1, the J gene TRBJ2-3; no clear D. V was shortened by 6 bases and J by 0 bases, with 13 bases between the two germline ends. The CDR3 runs 14 residues. Germline CDR1 reads DFQATT; CDR2 reads SNEGSKA (reference sequence). CDR3 nucleotides: TGCAGTGCAAAACAGCTTCCTAGCACAGATACGCAGTATTTT. Translation gives CSAKQLPSTDTQYF.

In regard to this clonotype: At one end the junction does not follow the germline gene, possibly because of a read error. The genes are TRBV27 and TRBJ2-5; 8 bases line up with TRBD2. Germline CDR1 MNHEY, CDR2 SMNVEV (reference sequence). The CDR3 contains 14 residues. The CDR3 DNA reads as TGTGTCAGCAGTCTAGCGGGTCTGCAAGAGACCCAGTACTTC. Amino acid sequence: CVSSLAGLQETQYF.